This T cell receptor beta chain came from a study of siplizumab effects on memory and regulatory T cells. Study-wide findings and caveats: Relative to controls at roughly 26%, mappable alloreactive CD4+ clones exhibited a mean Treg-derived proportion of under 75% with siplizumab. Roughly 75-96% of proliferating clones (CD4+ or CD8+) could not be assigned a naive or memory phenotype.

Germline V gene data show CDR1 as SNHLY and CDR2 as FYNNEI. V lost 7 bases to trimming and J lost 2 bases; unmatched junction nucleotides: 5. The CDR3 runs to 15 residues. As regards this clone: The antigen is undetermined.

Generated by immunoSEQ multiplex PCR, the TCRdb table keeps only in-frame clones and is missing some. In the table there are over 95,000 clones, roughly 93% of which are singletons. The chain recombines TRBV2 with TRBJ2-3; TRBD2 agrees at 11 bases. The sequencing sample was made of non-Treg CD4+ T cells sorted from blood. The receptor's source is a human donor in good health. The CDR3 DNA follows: TGTGCCAGCACCCTAGCGGGGGGTTACACAGATACGCAGTATTTT. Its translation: CASTLAGGYTDTQYF.